The 23 T cell receptor beta chains below come from one sample, sequenced in a study of blood T cell repertoires in COVID-19. Assay: immunoSEQ multiplex PCR; the TCRdb copy retains only in-frame clones and omits some. The sample shows about 180,000 clones, approximately 92% of them seen only once. The sample comprised PBMCs or T cells enriched from blood (not recorded which). Source of these receptors: a woman aged 40 to 50 with acute COVID-19.

The chain carries TRBV15 and TRBJ1-5, with 9 nucleotides matching TRBD1. This CDR3 contains 15 residues. V gave up 4 bases and J gave up 4 bases; unmatched junction bases: 5. Germline CDR1 is LNHNV and CDR2 is YYDKDF (reference sequence). The DNA of the CDR3 is TGTGCCACCAGCACCTACAGGGGGCGAAATCAGCCCCAGCATTTT. This codes for CATSTYRGRNQPQHF. The whole variable domain, remainder taken from reference TRBV15 and TRBJ1-5, is DAMVIQNPRYQVTQFGKPVTLSCSQTLNHNVMYWYQQKSSQAPKLLFHYYDKDFNNEADTPDNFQSRRPNTSFCFLDIRSPGLGDTAMYLCATSTYRGRNQPQHFGDGTRLSIL.

Worth noting for this clone: The same CDR3 is also encoded by other DNA sequences in this sample. The J gene is TRBJ2-7, the V gene TRBV5-1, with 10 bases aligning to TRBD1. This CDR3 region has 14 residues. Germline V gene sequence: CDR1 SGHRS, CDR2 YFSETQ. V gave up 4 bases and J gave up 2 bases; unmatched junction bases: 3. Here the CDR3 reads CASSPGQGAYEQYF. As DNA, the CDR3 is TGCGCCAGCAGCCCCGGACAGGGGGCCTACGAGCAGTACTTC.

The chain joins TRBV7-8 to TRBJ1-5; possible D gene TRBD1, 6 bases. Germline loops: CDR1 SGHVS, CDR2 FQNEAQ. The CDR3 is made up of 15 amino acids. Trimming took 1 base from V and 6 from J, leaving 13 bases between them. The CDR3 bases are TGTGCCAGCAGCTTAGTGGCGCAGGGGCCTCAGCCCCAGCATTTT. This codes for CASSLVAQGPQPQHF.

The chain is built from TRBV4-2 and TRBJ2-7; 8 positions match TRBD2. Per germline, CDR1 LGHNA and CDR2 YNFKEQ. V was clipped by 1 base and J by 0 bases; unmatched bases: 8. The CDR3 runs to 17 residues. DNA of the CDR3: TGTGCCAGCAGCCAAGGTCCACGGGAGGGGAGCTCCTACGAGCAGTACTTC. Its protein product is CASSQGPREGSSYEQYF.

The rearrangement uses TRBV10-3 and TRBJ2-7, with D possibly being TRBD2 (6 bases). Germline V gene sequence: CDR1 ENHRY, CDR2 SYGVKD. The ends were cut back, 4 bases at V and 2 bases at J, with 18 bases in the middle. This CDR3 spans 16 amino acids. The CDR3 spells CAISASWGESAYEQYF. Here the CDR3 DNA reads TGTGCCATCAGTGCTTCGTGGGGGGAATCGGCCTACGAGCAGTACTTC.

This clone has a handful of counts. The rearrangement links TRBV28 to TRBJ1-4; 8 bases match TRBD1. Per the germline V gene, CDR1 is MDHEN and CDR2 is SYDVKM. V shed 2 bases, J shed 3 bases, and the junction held 8 bases outside the gene matches. The CDR3 has 17 amino acids. The CDR3 DNA follows: TGTGCCAGCAGTTTAGTGGCAGGGGGCGGTTCTAATGAAAAACTGTTTTTT. Its protein is CASSLVAGGGSNEKLFF.

This clone was seen only once. V gene TRBV14 combines with J gene TRBJ1-2, with D possibly matching TRBD1 (5 bases). Germline CDR1 reads SGHDN; CDR2 reads FVKESK. CDR3 size: 18 residues. Trimming left V 0 bases short and J 6 bases short, with 23 bases between. CDR3 nucleotides: TGTGCCAGCAGCCAAGAACTACCGCTAGTACGGGGGTCAGATGGCTACACCTTC. Translation gives CASSQELPLVRGSDGYTF.

This clone was counted only a few times. V is TRBV27 and J is TRBJ2-5; 11 bases line up with TRBD1. V lost 6 bases and J lost 4; bases outside the gene matches: 10. This CDR3 comprises 16 residues. The germline gives CDR1 MNHEY, CDR2 SMNVEV (reference sequence). Here the CDR3 DNA reads TGTGCCAGCAGGGTTTGGACAGGGGGCTTAGGAGAGACCCAGTACTTC. Amino acids: CASRVWTGGLGETQYF.

This rearrangement joins TRBV19 to TRBJ1-6; D is undetermined. The germline gives CDR1 LNHDA, CDR2 SQIVND (reference sequence). With 5 bases removed from V and 0 bases from J, the gap between germline ends came to 8 bases. The CDR3 covers 15 residues. DNA for the CDR3: TGTGCCAGTAGTTCCAAGAGCTCCTATAATTCACCCCTCCACTTT. This translates into CASSSKSSYNSPLHF.

The chain carries TRBV6-1 and TRBJ1-5, with a tentative D call TRBD1 (5 bases). The CDR3 is 14 residues long. Germline CDR1 reads MNHNS; CDR2 reads SASEGT. The germline V and J ends were trimmed by 1 base and 1 base, with 5 bases remaining between them. The CDR3 DNA sequence: TGTGCCAGCAGTGAAGGACAGAGCAATCAGCCCCAGCATTTT. This sequence encodes CASSEGQSNQPQHF.

The genes are TRBV3-1 (or the pseudogene TRBV3-2) and TRBJ2-1; TRBD2 might be the D (5 bases). In germline, CDR1 is LGHDT, CDR2 YNNKEL (reference sequence). CDR3 length: 16 amino acids. Trimming removed 4 bases at V and 0 bases at J, with 13 bases between. The CDR3 sequence: CASSPPGLYSYNEQFF. In DNA, the CDR3 is TGTGCCAGCAGCCCACCTGGACTCTACTCCTACAATGAGCAGTTCTTC.

V gene TRBV15 combines with J gene TRBJ1-2, with 7 bases lining up with TRBD1. This CDR3 region has 18 residues. Germline lookup yields CDR1 LNHNV and CDR2 YYDKDF (reference sequence). The junction had 20 bases not matched to a gene; V was cut back by 0 bases and J by 10 bases. The CDR3 region is CATSREVVGERGPGDYTF. CDR3 bases: TGTGCCACCAGCAGAGAGGTGGTCGGGGAAAGGGGGCCCGGGGACTACACCTTC.

J is TRBJ2-4 and V is TRBV5-1; 10 positions agree with TRBD1. The length of the CDR3 is 19 residues. Trimming removed 5 bases from V and 0 bases from J; junction bases left unmatched: 14. Germline V gene lookup returns CDR1 SGHRS and CDR2 YFSETQ. In DNA, the CDR3 is TGCGCCAGCAGTTCTTCCGGGACAGGGGAGTCTTTAGCCAAAAACATTCAGTACTTC. Its protein is CASSSSGTGESLAKNIQYF.

V is TRBV6-5 and J is TRBJ2-3; TRBD2 matches 7 bases. Germline V gene data show CDR1 as MNHEY and CDR2 as SVGAGI. With V trimmed by 5 bases and J by 4 bases, 9 bases remained unmatched. The CDR3 is 15 amino acids. CDR3 region: CASSRSGVMSDTQYF. CDR3 bases: TGTGCCAGCAGTCGCAGCGGGGTCATGTCAGATACGCAGTATTTT.

The rearrangement uses TRBV2 and TRBJ1-5; 11 nucleotides match TRBD1. The germline V gene has CDR1 SNHLY and CDR2 FYNNEI. V dropped 6 bases and J dropped 2; count of bases not matched to a gene: 3. The CDR3 is made up of 15 amino acids. The CDR3 here is CASRVGQGGNQPQHF. In DNA, the CDR3 is TGTGCCAGCAGGGTGGGACAGGGGGGCAATCAGCCCCAGCATTTT.

The V and J genes are TRBV7-9 and TRBJ2-5; unclear D gene. This CDR3 is built from 11 residues. Looked up from germline, CDR1 is SEHNR and CDR2 is FQNEAQ (reference sequence). The V end was cut by 3 bases, the J end by 5 bases, with 4 bases between. The CDR3, as DNA: TGTGCCAGCAGCTTCGGTGAGACCCAGTACTTC. Translation: CASSFGETQYF.

The V call is TRBV5-5, the J call TRBJ1-2; TRBD1 aligns across 7 bases. Trimming took 3 bases from V and 8 from J; bases not matched to a gene: 10. The CDR3 has 14 amino acids. Germline lookup yields CDR1 SGHKS and CDR2 YYEKEE (reference sequence). The CDR3 is CASSSVDRFVGYTF. CDR3 in DNA: TGTGCCAGCAGCTCAGTGGACAGGTTCGTGGGCTACACCTTC.

V usage is TRBV4-1 and J usage is TRBJ1-5; 10 bases fit TRBD1. Germline lookup yields CDR1 MGHRA and CDR2 YSYEKL. The J segment lost 7 bases and the V segment lost 1 base, leaving 4 bases of the junction unmatched. This CDR3 comprises 15 residues. The chain's CDR3 is CASSQVDRGLQPQHF. The CDR3 coding sequence is TGCGCCAGCAGCCAAGTAGACAGGGGGCTGCAGCCCCAGCATTTT.

V gene TRBV10-3 combines with J gene TRBJ2-7; 8 positions agree with TRBD2. CDR3 length: 15 amino acids. Germline CDR1 and CDR2: ENHRY and SYGVKD. With 0 bases clipped from V and 2 bases from J, the junction kept 3 bases outside the gene matches. CDR3 region: CAISESTSGPYEQYF. For the CDR3, the DNA is TGTGCCATCAGTGAGTCTACTAGCGGACCCTACGAGCAGTACTTC.

Only one count was recorded for this clone. This chain uses TRBV5-1 with TRBJ2-1; no clear D gene. There are 13 residues in the CDR3. CDR1 and CDR2 (germline): SGHRS, YFSETQ. Trimming cost V 3 bases and J 8 bases, with 12 bases left between them. For the CDR3, the DNA is TGCGCCAGCAGCTATCGGGTAGCTGATGAGCAGTTCTTC. Its protein product is CASSYRVADEQFF.

The chain recombines TRBV27 with TRBJ2-3; 7 bases agree with TRBD2. The junction had 9 bases not matched to a gene; V was cut back by 2 bases and J by 4 bases. The CDR3 covers 16 residues. Germline V gene sequence: CDR1 MNHEY, CDR2 SMNVEV (reference sequence). In DNA, the CDR3 is TGTGCCAGCAGTTTAAGGGCGGGAGAAGAGGCAGATACGCAGTATTTT. It codes for CASSLRAGEEADTQYF.

This CDR3 is CASRTGNENTEAFF. The CDR3 region has the DNA TGCGCCAGCAGGACAGGGAACGAGAACACTGAAGCTTTCTTT. J is TRBJ1-1 and V is TRBV5-1; 7 bases are shared with TRBD1. The junction had 5 bases not matched to a gene; V was cut back by 5 bases and J by 1 base. CDR1 and CDR2 (germline): SGHRS, YFSETQ. This CDR3 has 14 amino acids.

This chain links TRBV4-3 with TRBJ2-5, with D possibly being TRBD1 (6 bases). V shed 1 base and J shed 4 bases, with 16 bases lying between them. The CDR3 loop spans 16 amino acids. The germline gives CDR1 LGHNA, CDR2 YSLEER. The DNA for the CDR3 is TGCGCCAGCAGCCAAGGTGATGGGGTAGGGGGAGAGACCCAGTACTTC. This sequence encodes CASSQGDGVGGETQYF.